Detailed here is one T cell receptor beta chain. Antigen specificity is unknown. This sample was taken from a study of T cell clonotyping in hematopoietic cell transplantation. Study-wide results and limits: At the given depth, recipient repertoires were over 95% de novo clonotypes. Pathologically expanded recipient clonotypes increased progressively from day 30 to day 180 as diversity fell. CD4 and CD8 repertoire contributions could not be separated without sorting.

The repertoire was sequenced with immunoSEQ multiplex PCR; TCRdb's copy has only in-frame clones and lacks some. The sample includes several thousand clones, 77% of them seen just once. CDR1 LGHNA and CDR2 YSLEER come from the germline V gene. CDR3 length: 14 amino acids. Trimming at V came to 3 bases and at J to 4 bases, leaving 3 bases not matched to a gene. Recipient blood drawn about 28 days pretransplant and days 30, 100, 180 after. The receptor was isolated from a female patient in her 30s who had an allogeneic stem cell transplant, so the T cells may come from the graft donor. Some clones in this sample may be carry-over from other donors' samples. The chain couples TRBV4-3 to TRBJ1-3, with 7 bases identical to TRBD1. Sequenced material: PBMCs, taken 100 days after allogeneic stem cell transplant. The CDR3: CASSQTGYGNTIYF. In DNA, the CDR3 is TGCGCCAGCAGCCAGACAGGGTACGGAAACACCATATATTTT.